This T cell receptor (beta chain) stems from a study of human CD8 memory T cell subsets. The study, taken as a whole, reports: Estimates computed with Chao1 suggested greater diversity in stem-like memory T cells than in precursor exhausted T cells. Only one chain type (the T cell receptor beta chain) was sequenced in this study. The stem-like memory and precursor exhausted T cell populations displayed similarly high diversity, which was not the case for effector memory cells.

Production of TCR beta libraries used UMI-labeled 5' RACE as the method. TCRdb reanalyzed the 5' RACE reads, giving one entry per CDR3 protein sequence and no DNA. The sample has under 6,000 distinct CDR3 sequences; the top ten hold about 40%. This clonotype is called medium-sized (0.01 to 0.1%) based on its frequency. Its matching antigen is unknown. Negative magnetic separation enriched total CD8+ T cells. Looked up from germline, CDR1 is MDHEN and CDR2 is SYDVKM. The CDR3 has 14 residues. This TCR came from a human donor in good health. V usage is TRBV28 and J usage is TRBJ2-7. Input material: CD8+ T cells from PBMCs. CDR3 sequence: CASSLTDDYYEQYF.